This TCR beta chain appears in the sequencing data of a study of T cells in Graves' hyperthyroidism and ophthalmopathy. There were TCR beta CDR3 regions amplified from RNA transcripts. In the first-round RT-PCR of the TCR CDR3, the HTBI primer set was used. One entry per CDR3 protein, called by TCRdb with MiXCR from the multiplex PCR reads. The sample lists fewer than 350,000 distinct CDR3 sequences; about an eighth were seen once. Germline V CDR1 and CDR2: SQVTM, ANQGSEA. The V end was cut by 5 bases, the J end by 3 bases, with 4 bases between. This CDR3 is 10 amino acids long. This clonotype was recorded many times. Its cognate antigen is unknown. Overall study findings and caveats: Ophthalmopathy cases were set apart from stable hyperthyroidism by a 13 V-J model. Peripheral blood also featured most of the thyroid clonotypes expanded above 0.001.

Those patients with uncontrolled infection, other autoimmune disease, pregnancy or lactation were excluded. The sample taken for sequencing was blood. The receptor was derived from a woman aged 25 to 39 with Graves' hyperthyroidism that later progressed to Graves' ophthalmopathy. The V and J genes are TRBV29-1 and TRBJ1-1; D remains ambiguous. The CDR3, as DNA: TGCAGCGTTCGATACACTGAAGCTTTCTTT. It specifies CSVRYTEAFF.